The T cell receptor (beta chain) described here comes from a study of human T cells and chemical hapten exposure. This clonotype was seen repeatedly, ten times or more. Its antigen is currently unknown. TCRdb redid the calling of the RACE reads with MiXCR, one entry per CDR3 protein. The table shows about 120,000 distinct CDR3 sequences, with roughly 15% occurring only once. General study results and limits: High-frequency TCRs, those above 1 in 1000, stayed the same after DPC sensitization.

As for time point: patch test 1, 2 weeks after DPC sensitization. As to treatment: therapeutic diphenylcyclopropenone sensitization with weekly scalp DPC. Drawing of blood took place ahead of applying each patch test. The V end was cut by 4 bases, the J end by 5 bases, with 9 bases between. CDR1 LNHNV and CDR2 YYDKDF come from the germline V gene (reference sequence). The CDR3 is made up of 13 amino acids. The source of this sequence is a man aged 18 to 30 with alopecia areata. Some clones in this sample may be carry-over from other donors' samples. Sequences were derived from whole blood, sampled in connection with sensitization to the hapten diphenylcyclopropenone (DPC). The chain carries TRBV15 and TRBJ2-1; D gene unclear. The CDR3 loop is CATSTRRNNEQFF. In DNA form, the CDR3 reads TGTGCCACCAGCACCCGCCGGAACAATGAGCAGTTCTTC.